This T cell receptor beta chain was recorded in a study of cytomegalovirus exposure and HLA in healthy donors. Samples came from healthy bone marrow donors. V dropped 3 bases and J dropped 1 base, with 6 bases sitting between them. The germline V gene has CDR1 WNHNN and CDR2 SYGVQD (reference sequence). CDR3 length: 13 residues. Amplification used 60 Vbeta primers and 13 Jbeta primers. Generated by immunoSEQ multiplex PCR, the TCRdb table keeps only in-frame clones and is missing some. The sample has some 130,000 clones, around three quarters seen once. Material for sequencing was PBMCs. This TCR was sampled from a woman between 55 and 75 years old in good health and CMV-seropositive. The chain is built from TRBV10-1 and TRBJ1-1; D not resolved. CDR3 loop: CASSETGNTEAFF. Written as DNA, the CDR3 is TGCGCCAGCAGTGAAACTGGGAACACTGAAGCTTTCTTT.